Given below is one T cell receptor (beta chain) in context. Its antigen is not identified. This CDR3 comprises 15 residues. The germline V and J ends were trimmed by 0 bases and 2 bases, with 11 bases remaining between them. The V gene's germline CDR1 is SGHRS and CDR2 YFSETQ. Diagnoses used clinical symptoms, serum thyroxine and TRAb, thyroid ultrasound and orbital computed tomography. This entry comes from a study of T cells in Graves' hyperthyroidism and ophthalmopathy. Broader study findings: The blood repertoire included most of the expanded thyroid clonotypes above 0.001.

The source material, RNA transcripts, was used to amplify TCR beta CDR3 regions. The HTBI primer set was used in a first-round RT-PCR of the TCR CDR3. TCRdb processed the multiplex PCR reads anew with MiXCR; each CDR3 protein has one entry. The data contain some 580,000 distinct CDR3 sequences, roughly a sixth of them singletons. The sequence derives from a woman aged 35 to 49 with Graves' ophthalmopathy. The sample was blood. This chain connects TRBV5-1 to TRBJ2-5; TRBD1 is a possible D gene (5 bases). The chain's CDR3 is CASSLAGNGQETQYF. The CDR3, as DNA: TGCGCCAGCAGCTTGGCAGGGAACGGGCAAGAGACCCAGTACTTC.